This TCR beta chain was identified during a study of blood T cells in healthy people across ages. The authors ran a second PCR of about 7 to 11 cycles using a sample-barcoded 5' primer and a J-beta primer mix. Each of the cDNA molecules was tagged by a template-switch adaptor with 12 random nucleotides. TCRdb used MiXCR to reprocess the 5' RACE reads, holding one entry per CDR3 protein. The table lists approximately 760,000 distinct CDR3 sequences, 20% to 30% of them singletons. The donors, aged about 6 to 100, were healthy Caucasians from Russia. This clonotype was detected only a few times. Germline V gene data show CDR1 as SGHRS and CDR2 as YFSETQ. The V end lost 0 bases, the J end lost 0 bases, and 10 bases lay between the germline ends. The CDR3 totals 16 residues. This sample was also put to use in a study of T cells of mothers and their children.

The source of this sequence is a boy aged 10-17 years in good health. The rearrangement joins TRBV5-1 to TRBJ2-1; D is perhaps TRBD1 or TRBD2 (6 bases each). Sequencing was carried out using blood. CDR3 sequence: CASSLEGGRSYNEQFF. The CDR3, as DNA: TGCGCCAGCAGCTTGGAGGGGGGACGCTCCTACAATGAGCAGTTCTTC.